What follows are 8 T cell receptor beta chains derived from one specimen sequenced in a study of CD8 T cells in ankylosing spondylitis. TCRdb ran MiXCR on the 5' RACE reads and lists one entry per CDR3 protein. The sample lists 250,000 or so distinct CDR3 sequences, over 8.5% occurring once. The sequenced sample consisted of blood, either unsorted or a sorted T cell fraction (not recorded which). The receptors were gathered from a male donor with ankylosing spondylitis or in good health (not recorded which).

This clonotype was detected many times. The gene calls are TRBV29-1 and TRBJ2-1; tentative D call: TRBD2 (6 bases). V gave up 7 bases and J gave up 4 bases, with 14 bases separating them. Germline V gene sequence: CDR1 SQVTM, CDR2 ANQGSEA. This CDR3 is built from 13 residues. CDR3 loop: CSAQPGLYNEQFF. The CDR3 bases are TGCAGCGCCCAGCCGGGACTTTACAATGAGCAGTTCTTC.

This clonotype was found many times. The chain carries TRBV20-1 and TRBJ2-1, with 9 bases lining up with TRBD1. Germline V gives CDR1 DFQATT, CDR2 SNEGSKA (reference sequence). The CDR3 extends over 15 amino acids. Trimming at V came to 1 base and at J to 5 bases, leaving 6 bases not matched to a gene. CDR3 in amino acids: CSARVHRGPNNEQFF. The CDR3 DNA is TGCAGTGCTAGAGTGCACAGGGGGCCGAACAATGAGCAGTTCTTC.

This clonotype was picked up many times. The rearrangement uses TRBV20-1 and TRBJ2-3; D is undetermined. CDR1 DFQATT and CDR2 SNEGSKA come from the germline V gene (reference sequence). V lost 6 bases and J 10 bases, leaving 8 bases between the germline ends. CDR3 length equals 9 residues. CDR3 bases: TGCAGTGCCGGGTTGGCGCAGTATTTT. Its protein is CSAGLAQYF.

This clonotype came up many times. V and J are TRBV3-1 and TRBJ2-1; D may be TRBD1 (6 bases). With 6 bases removed from V and 7 bases from J, the gap between germline ends came to 16 bases. Germline V gene data show CDR1 as LGHDT and CDR2 as YNNKEL (reference sequence). This CDR3 is built from 14 residues. Here the CDR3 reads CASRQPGQVNEQFF. The CDR3 DNA reads TGTGCCAGCAGGCAGCCGGGACAAGTAAATGAGCAGTTCTTC.

The chain is built from TRBV5-1 and TRBJ2-5, with 14 bases lining up with TRBD2. Germline loops: CDR1 SGHRS, CDR2 YFSETQ. This CDR3 is built from 18 residues. After removal of 4 bases from V and 5 bases from J, the junction contained 13 bases not matched to a gene. CDR3: CASSPGTSGGPSRETQYF. In nucleotides, the CDR3 is TGCGCCAGCAGCCCCGGGACTAGCGGGGGCCCCTCCCGGGAGACCCAGTACTTC.

This chain connects TRBV7-2 to TRBJ2-1; the D is unclear. V was shortened by 1 base and J by 6 bases, with 7 bases between the two germline ends. This CDR3 spans 13 amino acids. Germline values: CDR1 SGHTA, CDR2 FQGNSA. The CDR3 loop reads CASSLGRLNEQFF. The CDR3, as DNA: TGTGCCAGCAGCTTAGGAAGGCTCAATGAGCAGTTCTTC.

There are many counts of this clonotype. V is TRBV20-1 and J is TRBJ2-7; 10 bases agree with TRBD2. Germline V gene sequence: CDR1 DFQATT, CDR2 SNEGSKA (reference sequence). V gave up 5 bases and J gave up 5 bases; unmatched junction bases: 6. The length of the CDR3 is 13 residues. The CDR3 reads CSADRTSGHEQYF. CDR3 bases: TGCAGTGCTGACCGGACTAGCGGCCACGAGCAGTACTTC.

The sample holds many counts of this clonotype. The chain employs TRBV11-2 and TRBJ1-3; weak D call: TRBD1 (5 bases). Germline lookup yields CDR1 SGHAT and CDR2 FQNNGV. The CDR3 extends over 14 amino acids. V lost 5 bases and J 8 bases, leaving 16 bases between the germline ends. In DNA, the CDR3 is TGTGCCAGCAGCCCCCCGTGGCAGGGCCACACCATATATTTT. It is translated as CASSPPWQGHTIYF.